The present TCR beta chain was sequenced within a study of regulatory T cells in long-lasting Graves disease. Background on the study: The antithyroid drugs taken by newly diagnosed Graves' patients had been used for under 3 months. Findings of the study overall: TRBV28, TRBJ1-2 and TRBJ2-5 were segments that persistent disease favored.

Investigators prepared the TCR beta libraries by applying iRepertoire HTBI primers and Arm-PCR of CDR3 regions. TCRdb used MiXCR to reprocess the multiplex PCR reads, holding one entry per CDR3 protein. The sample records roughly 380,000 distinct CDR3 sequences, 15% to 20% being singletons. On this clonotype itself: Its antigen is still unknown.

The time point was: newly diagnosed GD, antithyroid drugs for less than 3 months. Generation of the TCR library employed RNA extracted from PBMCs. Germline V gene lookup returns CDR1 SGHRS and CDR2 YFSETQ. V gave up 4 bases and J gave up 0 bases, with 8 bases separating them. The CDR3 is 13 amino acids. These sequences were also reported in another study, on T cells in Graves' hyperthyroidism and ophthalmopathy. That work adds: Participants, patients aged 18 to 65, had newly diagnosed hyperthyroidism with a duration under 2 months. HTBI primers were the set used in a first-round RT-PCR of the TCR CDR3.

This clonotype originated in a man aged 40-49 years with Graves disease. V gene TRBV5-1 combines with J gene TRBJ2-7, with D possibly matching TRBD2 (5 bases). This specimen consisted of peripheral blood mononuclear cells (PBMCs), obtained at new diagnosis, from a patient treated with antithyroid drugs. CDR3 amino acids: CASSDGNSYEQYF. CDR3 in DNA: TGCGCCAGCAGCGACGGGAACTCCTACGAGCAGTACTTC.